The clone carrying this TCR beta chain is a singleton in its sample. Some clones are missing from TCRdb's copy, which holds only in-frame ones; the method was immunoSEQ multiplex PCR. Among 380,000 or so clones, 81% were seen once, and the ten largest hold approximately 1%. From germline, CDR1 is SNHLY and CDR2 FYNNEI. V lost 4 bases, J lost 2 bases, and 20 bases stayed unmatched. There are 20 residues in the CDR3. The data were taken from a study of blood T cell repertoires in COVID-19. Sequenced material: peripheral blood. This chain uses TRBV2 with TRBJ2-1, with 7 bases matching TRBD1. The clonotype was recovered from a human donor with acute or convalescent COVID-19. The donor label of this sample is uncertain. The CDR3: CASSGDSQIVFLPAYNEQFF. As DNA, the CDR3 is TGTGCCAGCAGTGGGGACAGCCAAATCGTTTTCCTACCAGCCTACAATGAGCAGTTCTTC.